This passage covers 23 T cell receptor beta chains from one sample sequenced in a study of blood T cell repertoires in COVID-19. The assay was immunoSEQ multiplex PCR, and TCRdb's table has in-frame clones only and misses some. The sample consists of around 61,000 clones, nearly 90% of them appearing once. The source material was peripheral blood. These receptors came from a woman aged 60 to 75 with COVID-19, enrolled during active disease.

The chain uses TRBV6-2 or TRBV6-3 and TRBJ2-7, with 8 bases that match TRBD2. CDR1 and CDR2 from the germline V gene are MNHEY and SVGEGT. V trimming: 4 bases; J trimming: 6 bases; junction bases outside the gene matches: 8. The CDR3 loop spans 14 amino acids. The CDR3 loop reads CASSSTPLAGEQYF. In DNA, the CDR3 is TGTGCCAGCAGTTCCACTCCCCTAGCGGGCGAGCAGTACTTC.

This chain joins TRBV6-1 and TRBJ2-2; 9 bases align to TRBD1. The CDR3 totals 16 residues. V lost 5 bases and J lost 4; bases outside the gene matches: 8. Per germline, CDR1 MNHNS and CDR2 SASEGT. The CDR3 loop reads CASSQGDRVVTGELFF. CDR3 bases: TGTGCCAGCAGTCAAGGGGACAGGGTCGTCACCGGGGAGCTGTTTTTT.

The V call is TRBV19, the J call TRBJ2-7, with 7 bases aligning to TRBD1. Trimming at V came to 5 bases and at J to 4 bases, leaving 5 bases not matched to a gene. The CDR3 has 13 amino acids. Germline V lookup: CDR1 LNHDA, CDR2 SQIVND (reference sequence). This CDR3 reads CASSPGTAYEQYF. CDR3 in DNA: TGTGCCAGTAGTCCCGGGACAGCATACGAGCAGTACTTC.

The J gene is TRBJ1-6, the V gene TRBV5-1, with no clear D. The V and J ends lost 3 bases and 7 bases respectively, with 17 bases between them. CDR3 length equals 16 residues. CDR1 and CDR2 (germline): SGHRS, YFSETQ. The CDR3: CASSSAGDPGNSPLHF. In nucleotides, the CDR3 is TGCGCCAGCAGCTCGGCGGGCGACCCTGGGAATTCACCCCTCCACTTT.

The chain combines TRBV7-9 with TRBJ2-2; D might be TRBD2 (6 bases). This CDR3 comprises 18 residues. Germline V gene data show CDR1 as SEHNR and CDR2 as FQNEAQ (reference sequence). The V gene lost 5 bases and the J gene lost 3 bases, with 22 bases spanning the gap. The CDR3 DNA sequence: TGTGCCAGCAGCCAGTGGGTGGGAGTAGCGGAATACACCGGGGAGCTGTTTTTT. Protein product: CASSQWVGVAEYTGELFF.

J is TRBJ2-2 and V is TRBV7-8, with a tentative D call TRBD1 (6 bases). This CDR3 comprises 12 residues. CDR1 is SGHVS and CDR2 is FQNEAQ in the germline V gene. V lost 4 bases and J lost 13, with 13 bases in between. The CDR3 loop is CASSSYRVGLFF. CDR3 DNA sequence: TGTGCCAGCAGCTCTTACAGGGTAGGGCTGTTTTTT.

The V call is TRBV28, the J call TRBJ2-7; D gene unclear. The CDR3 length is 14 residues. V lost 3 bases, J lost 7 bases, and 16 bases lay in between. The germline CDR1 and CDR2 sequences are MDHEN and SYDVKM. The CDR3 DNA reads TGTGCCAGCAGTTTCGGTCGACTGGCTAGAGAGCAGTACTTC. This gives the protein CASSFGRLAREQYF.

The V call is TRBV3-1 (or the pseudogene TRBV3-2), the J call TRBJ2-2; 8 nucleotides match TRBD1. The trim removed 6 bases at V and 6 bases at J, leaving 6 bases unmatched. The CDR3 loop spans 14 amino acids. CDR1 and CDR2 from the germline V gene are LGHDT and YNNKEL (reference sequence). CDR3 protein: CASSRETGAGELFF. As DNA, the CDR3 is TGTGCCAGCAGTCGGGAGACAGGGGCCGGGGAGCTGTTTTTT.

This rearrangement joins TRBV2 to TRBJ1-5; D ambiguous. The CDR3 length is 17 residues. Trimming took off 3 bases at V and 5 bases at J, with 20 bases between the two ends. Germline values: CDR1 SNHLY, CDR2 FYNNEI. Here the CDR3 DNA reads TGTGCCAGCAGTGAGAACATCCCGCCTATAGCATATCAGCCCCAGCATTTT. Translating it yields CASSENIPPIAYQPQHF.

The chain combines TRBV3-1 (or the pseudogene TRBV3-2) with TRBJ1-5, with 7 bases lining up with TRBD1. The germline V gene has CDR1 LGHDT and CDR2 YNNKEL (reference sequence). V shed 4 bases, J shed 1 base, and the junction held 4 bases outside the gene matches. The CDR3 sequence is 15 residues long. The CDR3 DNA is TGTGCCAGCAGCCTCGGGACAGTGAGCAATCAGCCCCAGCATTTT. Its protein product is CASSLGTVSNQPQHF.

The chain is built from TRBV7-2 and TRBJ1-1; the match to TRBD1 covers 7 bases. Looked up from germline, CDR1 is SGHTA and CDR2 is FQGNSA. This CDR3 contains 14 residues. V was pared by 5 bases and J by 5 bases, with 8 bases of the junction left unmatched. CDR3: CASSPEDRRTEAFF. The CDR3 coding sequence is TGTGCCAGCAGCCCTGAGGACAGGCGTACTGAAGCTTTCTTT.

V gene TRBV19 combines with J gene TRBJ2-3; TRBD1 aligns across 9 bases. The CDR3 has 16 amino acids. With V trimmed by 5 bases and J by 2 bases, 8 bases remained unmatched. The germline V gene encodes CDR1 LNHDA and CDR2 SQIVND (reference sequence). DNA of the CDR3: TGTGCCAGTAGTTTCAGGACAGGGGCCATCACAGATACGCAGTATTTT. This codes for CASSFRTGAITDTQYF.

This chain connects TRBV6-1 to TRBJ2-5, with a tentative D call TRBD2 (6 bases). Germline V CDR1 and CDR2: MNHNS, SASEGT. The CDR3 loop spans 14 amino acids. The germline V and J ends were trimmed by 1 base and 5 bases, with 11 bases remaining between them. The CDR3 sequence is CASSEGGSGETQYF. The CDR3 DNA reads TGTGCCAGCAGTGAAGGAGGAAGCGGGGAGACCCAGTACTTC.

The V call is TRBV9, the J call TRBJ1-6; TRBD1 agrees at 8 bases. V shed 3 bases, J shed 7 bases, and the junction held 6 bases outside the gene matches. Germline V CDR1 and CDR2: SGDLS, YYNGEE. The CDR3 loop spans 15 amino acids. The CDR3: CASSATGTGNSPLHF. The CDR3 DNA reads TGTGCCAGCAGCGCCACCGGGACAGGAAATTCACCCCTCCACTTT.

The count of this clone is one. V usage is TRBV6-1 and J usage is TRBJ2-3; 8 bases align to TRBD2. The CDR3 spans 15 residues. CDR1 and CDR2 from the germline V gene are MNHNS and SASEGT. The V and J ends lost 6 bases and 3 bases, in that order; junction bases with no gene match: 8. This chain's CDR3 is CASRPGLGGTDTQYF. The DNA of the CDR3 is TGTGCCAGCAGACCGGGACTAGGGGGAACAGATACGCAGTATTTT.

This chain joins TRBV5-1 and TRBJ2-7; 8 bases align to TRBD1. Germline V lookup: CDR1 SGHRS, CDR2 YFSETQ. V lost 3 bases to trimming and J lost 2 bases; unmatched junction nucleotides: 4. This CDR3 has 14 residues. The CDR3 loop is CASSSGTGTYEQYF. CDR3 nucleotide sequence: TGCGCCAGCAGCTCCGGGACAGGAACCTACGAGCAGTACTTC.

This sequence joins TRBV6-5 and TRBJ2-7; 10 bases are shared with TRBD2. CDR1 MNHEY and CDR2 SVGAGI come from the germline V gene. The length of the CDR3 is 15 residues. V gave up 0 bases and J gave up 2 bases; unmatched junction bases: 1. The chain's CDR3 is CASSYSLAGAYEQYF. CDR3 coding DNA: TGTGCCAGCAGTTACTCGCTAGCGGGAGCCTACGAGCAGTACTTC.

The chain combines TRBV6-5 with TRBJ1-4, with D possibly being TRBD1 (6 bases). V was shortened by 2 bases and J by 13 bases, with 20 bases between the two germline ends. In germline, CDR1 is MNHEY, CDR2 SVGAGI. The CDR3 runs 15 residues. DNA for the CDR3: TGTGCCAGCAGTTACAATCCGGGGACAAGGGACCGACTGTTTTTT. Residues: CASSYNPGTRDRLFF.

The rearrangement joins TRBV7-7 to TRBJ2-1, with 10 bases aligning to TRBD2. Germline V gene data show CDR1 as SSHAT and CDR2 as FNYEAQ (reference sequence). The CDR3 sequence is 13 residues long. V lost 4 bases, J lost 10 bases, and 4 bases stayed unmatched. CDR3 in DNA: TGTGCCAGCAGCTCACTAGCGGGATCGGAGCAGTTCTTC. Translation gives CASSSLAGSEQFF.

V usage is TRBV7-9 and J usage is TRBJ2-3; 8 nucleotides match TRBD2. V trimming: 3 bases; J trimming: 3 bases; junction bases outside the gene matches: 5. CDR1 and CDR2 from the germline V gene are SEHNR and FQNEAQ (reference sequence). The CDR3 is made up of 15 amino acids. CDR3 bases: TGTGCCAGCAGCTTGAGCGGGAGTGGAACAGATACGCAGTATTTT. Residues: CASSLSGSGTDTQYF. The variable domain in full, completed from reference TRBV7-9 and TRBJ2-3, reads DTGVSQNPRHKITKRGQNVTFRCDPISEHNRLYWYRQTLGQGPEFLTYFQNEAQLEKSRLLSDRFSAERPKGSFSTLEIQRTEQGDSAMYLCASSLSGSGTDTQYFGPGTRLTVL.

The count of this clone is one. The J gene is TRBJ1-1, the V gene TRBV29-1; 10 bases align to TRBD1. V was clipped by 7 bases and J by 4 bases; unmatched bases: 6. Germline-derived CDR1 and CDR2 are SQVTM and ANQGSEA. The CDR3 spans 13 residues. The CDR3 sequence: CSARQGAGTEAFF. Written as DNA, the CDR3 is TGCAGCGCCCGACAGGGGGCGGGCACTGAAGCTTTCTTT.

This CDR3 reads CASSLVGGANGYTF. CDR3 nucleotides: TGTGCCAGCAGCTTAGTAGGGGGGGCGAATGGCTACACCTTC. The rearrangement uses TRBV7-9 and TRBJ1-2; a possible D gene is TRBD1 (6 bases). The CDR3 is 14 residues long. From germline, CDR1 is SEHNR and CDR2 FQNEAQ (reference sequence). Trimming left V 1 base short and J 6 bases short, with 12 bases between. Based on the CDR3 plus reference TRBV7-9 and TRBJ1-2, the full variable domain is DTGVSQNPRHKITKRGQNVTFRCDPISEHNRLYWYRQTLGQGPEFLTYFQNEAQLEKSRLLSDRFSAERPKGSFSTLEIQRTEQGDSAMYLCASSLVGGANGYTFGSGTRLTVV.

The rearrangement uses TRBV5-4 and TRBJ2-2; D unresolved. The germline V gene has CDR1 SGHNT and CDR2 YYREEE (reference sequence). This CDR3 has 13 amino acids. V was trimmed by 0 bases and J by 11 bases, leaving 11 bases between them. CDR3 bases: TGTGCCAGCAGCTTGGAAGATGAGCGAGAGCTGTTTTTT. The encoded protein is CASSLEDERELFF.